The present T cell receptor (beta chain) was sequenced within a study of T cell responses to AZD1222 COVID-19 vaccine. The CDR3 runs to 15 residues. The V and J ends lost 0 bases and 4 bases, in that order; junction bases with no gene match: 3. Germline loops: CDR1 LGHNA, CDR2 YSLEER. Clones were read by immunoSEQ multiplex PCR, and TCRdb kept only the in-frame ones, dropping some. The sample has roughly 140,000 clones, about nine tenths seen once. The chain recombines TRBV4-3 with TRBJ1-5; 7 nucleotides agree with TRBD1. Sequencing was performed on peripheral blood, taken on day 0 of AZD1222 vaccination. The sequence derives from an adult in good health. The CDR3 DNA reads TGCGCCAGCAGCCAAGACACAGGGGTGAATCAGCCCCAGCATTTT. It is translated as CASSQDTGVNQPQHF.